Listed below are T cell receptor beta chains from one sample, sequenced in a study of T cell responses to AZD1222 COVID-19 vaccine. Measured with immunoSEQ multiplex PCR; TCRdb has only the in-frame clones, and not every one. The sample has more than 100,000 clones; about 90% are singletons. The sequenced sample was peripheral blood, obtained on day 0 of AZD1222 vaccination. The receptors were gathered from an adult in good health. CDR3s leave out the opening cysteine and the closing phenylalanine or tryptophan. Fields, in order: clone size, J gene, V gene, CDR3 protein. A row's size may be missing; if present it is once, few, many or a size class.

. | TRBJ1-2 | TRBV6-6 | ASTNAGSGEDYGYT
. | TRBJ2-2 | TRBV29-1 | SVKLRGTTGELF
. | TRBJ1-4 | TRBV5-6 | ASSFLSEQLVGEKLF
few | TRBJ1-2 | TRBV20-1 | SARDRGGYT
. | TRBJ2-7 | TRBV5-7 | ASTPGWVEQY
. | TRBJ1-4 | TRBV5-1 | ASRTIPATNEKLF
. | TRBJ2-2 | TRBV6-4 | ASYNTGELF
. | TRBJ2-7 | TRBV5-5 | ASSLRYGISYEQY
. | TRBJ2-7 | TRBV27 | ASSWDRDSYEQY
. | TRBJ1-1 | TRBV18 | ASSPRRADTEAF
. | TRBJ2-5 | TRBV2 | ASSNYGETQY
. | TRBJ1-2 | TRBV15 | ATSRDLGTITYGYT
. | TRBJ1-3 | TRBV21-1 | ASIAQPGQFISSGNTIY
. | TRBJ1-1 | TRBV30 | AWSETRAF
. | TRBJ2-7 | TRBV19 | ASSTRQGGEQY
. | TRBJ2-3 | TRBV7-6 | ASSLQLLGTDTQY
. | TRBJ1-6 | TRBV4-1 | ASSRTGGNSPLH
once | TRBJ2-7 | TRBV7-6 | ATSEGGQGREQY
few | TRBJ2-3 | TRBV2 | ASSRPFTDTQY
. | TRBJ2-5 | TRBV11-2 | ASSLVSPRRGGRETQY
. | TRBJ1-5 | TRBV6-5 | ASSYSSRAPQH
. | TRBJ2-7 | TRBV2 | ASSPNRDRTYEQY
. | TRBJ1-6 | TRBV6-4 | ASSDGQGVSPLH
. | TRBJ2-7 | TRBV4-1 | ASSQVEDRVFYEQY
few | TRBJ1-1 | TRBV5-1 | ASRLENTEAF
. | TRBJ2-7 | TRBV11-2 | ASSLGLAGGPAFEQY
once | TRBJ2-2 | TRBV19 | ASRDREPGELF
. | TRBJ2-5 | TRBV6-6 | ASSYSMAEQETQY
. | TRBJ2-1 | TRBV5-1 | ASSPGVYNEQF
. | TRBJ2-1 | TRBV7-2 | ASSLGVSVYNEQF
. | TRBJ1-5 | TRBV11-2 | ASSLDLGGNQPQH
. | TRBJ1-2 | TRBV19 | ASSIGRGYT
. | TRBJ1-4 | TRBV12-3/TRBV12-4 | ASSDRGGEKLF
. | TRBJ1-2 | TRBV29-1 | SVKPGEDHGYT
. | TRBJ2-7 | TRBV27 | ASSLFPGPVGQY
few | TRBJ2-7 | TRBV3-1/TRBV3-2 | ASSQSTGVYDEQY
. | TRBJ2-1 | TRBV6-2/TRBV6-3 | ASSPPGTDYNEQF
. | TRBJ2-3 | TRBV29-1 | SVTWDTQY
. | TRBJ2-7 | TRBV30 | AWSSRGSSEQY
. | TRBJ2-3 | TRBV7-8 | ASSLRTRTGGSTDTQY
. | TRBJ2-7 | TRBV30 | AWSRGDYEQY
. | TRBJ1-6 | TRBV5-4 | ASSFGSARGSPLH
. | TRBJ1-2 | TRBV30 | AWSGQGYGYT
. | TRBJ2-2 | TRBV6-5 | AGRDYRTGELF
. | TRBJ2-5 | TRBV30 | AWSRFVWGSALETQY
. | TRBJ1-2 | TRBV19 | ASSSDYYGYT
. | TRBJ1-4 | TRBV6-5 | ASSYSRSSTVEKLF
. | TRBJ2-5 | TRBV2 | ASRPGTSGGVQETQY
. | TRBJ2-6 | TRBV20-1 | SASPYSGANVLT
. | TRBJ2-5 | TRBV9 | ASSARLGLLETQY
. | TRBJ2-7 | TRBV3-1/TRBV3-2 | ASSHAGHLFPREQY
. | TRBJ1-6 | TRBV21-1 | ASSKGPGRNSPLH
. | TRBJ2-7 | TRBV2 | ASNEGLGGFNEQY